Each of the 14 T cell receptor beta chains below was sequenced from the same sample in a study of CD8 T cells in Susac syndrome. After extraction with the RNeasy kit, roughly 0.45 to 1 ug of the RNA was reverse transcribed using random hexamers. TCRdb passed the immunoSEQ multiplex PCR reads through MiXCR, listing each CDR3 protein once. The sample yields 150,000 to 200,000 distinct CDR3 sequences, under 95% seen once. Sequenced input: CD4+ T cells from PBMCs. The receptors shown here come from a human donor with Susac syndrome.

The chain links TRBV6-6 to TRBJ2-7; 10 bases are a match to TRBD2. The CDR3 spans 15 residues. The germline gives CDR1 MNHNY, CDR2 SVGAGI (reference sequence). V was pared by 1 base and J by 6 bases, with 6 bases of the junction left unmatched. The CDR3 nucleotides read TGTGCCAGCAGTTACTTCAGCGGGGGGGCTGGCGAGCAGTACTTC. Its translation: CASSYFSGGAGEQYF.

The chain combines TRBV29-1 with TRBJ1-4; weak D call: TRBD1 (5 bases). Germline V gene lookup returns CDR1 SQVTM and CDR2 ANQGSEA. The V gene lost 7 bases and the J gene lost 6 bases, with 12 bases spanning the gap. This CDR3 comprises 12 residues. CDR3 in DNA: TGCAGCGGTAGGGGTGGTGATGAAAAACTGTTTTTT. Translating gives CSGRGGDEKLFF.

This sequence joins TRBV9 and TRBJ1-1, with D uncertain. V was trimmed by 0 bases and J by 2 bases, leaving 8 bases between them. Germline V gene lookup returns CDR1 SGDLS and CDR2 YYNGEE. CDR3 length: 14 residues. This CDR3 reads CASSVGGRNTEAFF. The CDR3 DNA is TGTGCCAGCAGCGTAGGAGGAAGAAACACTGAAGCTTTCTTT.

The chain combines TRBV5-6 with TRBJ2-3; either TRBD1 or TRBD2 may supply D (6 bases each). This CDR3 comprises 15 residues. Germline lookup yields CDR1 SGHDT and CDR2 YYEEEE. The V and J ends lost 4 bases and 0 bases respectively, with 12 bases between them. In DNA, the CDR3 is TGTGCCAGCAGCCTCGTAGGGGGGAGCACAGATACGCAGTATTTT. Residues: CASSLVGGSTDTQYF.

The V call is TRBV5-6, the J call TRBJ2-5; TRBD1 matches 7 bases. Germline CDR1 reads SGHDT; CDR2 reads YYEEEE. There are 15 residues in the CDR3. V shed 1 base and J 5 bases; nucleotides not matched to a gene: 8. In nucleotides, the CDR3 is TGTGCCAGCAGCTTGTTCGGGACAGACGAGGAGACCCAGTACTTC. This gives the protein CASSLFGTDEETQYF.

This rearrangement joins TRBV29-1 to TRBJ2-5, with 9 bases matching TRBD2. The CDR3 runs 13 residues. Germline trimming cut 6 bases from V and 0 bases from J; bases unmatched to any gene: 2. Germline V lookup: CDR1 SQVTM, CDR2 ANQGSEA. The CDR3 nucleotides are TGCAGCGTGTTAGCGGGGGACCAAGAGACCCAGTACTTC. Residues: CSVLAGDQETQYF.

CDR3 sequence (DNA): TGTGCCAGCAGAACGACAGGGGTCAAAAACATTCAGTACTTC. Its protein is CASRTTGVKNIQYF. The chain employs TRBV6-2 or TRBV6-3 and TRBJ2-4; TRBD1 agrees at 8 bases. The CDR3 is made up of 14 amino acids. J gave up 3 bases and V 6 bases, and 4 bases lay outside the gene matches. From germline, CDR1 is MNHEY and CDR2 SVGEGT.

This rearrangement joins TRBV24-1 to TRBJ2-3; 7 nucleotides match TRBD2. This CDR3 comprises 13 residues. Unmatched junction bases numbered 3, after V lost 7 bases and J lost 3 bases. Per germline, CDR1 KGHDR and CDR2 SFDVKD. The CDR3 protein is CATRGAGTDTQYF. The CDR3 DNA reads as TGTGCCACCAGAGGAGCGGGGACAGATACGCAGTATTTT.

The V gene is TRBV7-9, the J gene TRBJ2-1; 9 bases fit TRBD2. Germline V gene data show CDR1 as SEHNR and CDR2 as FQNEAQ (reference sequence). The CDR3 has 16 residues. V shed 4 bases, J shed 8 bases, and the junction held 12 bases outside the gene matches. The CDR3 nucleotides read TGTGCCAGCAGCTCCTATAGCGGGGGCTCGGTGGATGAGCAGTTCTTC. The encoded protein is CASSSYSGGSVDEQFF.

The chain uses TRBV27 and TRBJ2-4; 8 bases are a match to TRBD1. The CDR3 totals 15 residues. CDR1 is MNHEY and CDR2 is SMNVEV in the germline V gene (reference sequence). V trimming: 4 bases; J trimming: 8 bases; junction bases outside the gene matches: 10. The CDR3 DNA follows: TGTGCCAGCAGTTCCCGGACAGGGTCAAGGGACATTCAGTACTTC. It yields the protein CASSSRTGSRDIQYF.

The rearrangement uses TRBV20-1 and TRBJ1-2; tentatively, D is TRBD1 (6 bases). Germline lookup yields CDR1 DFQATT and CDR2 SNEGSKA (reference sequence). The germline V and J ends were trimmed by 6 bases and 7 bases, with 15 bases remaining between them. This CDR3 has 12 residues. CDR3 sequence (DNA): TGCAGTGCCCCGACAGGTGTAGGTGGCTACACCTTC. This gives the protein CSAPTGVGGYTF.

V is TRBV12-3 or TRBV12-4 and J is TRBJ2-3, with D perhaps TRBD1 (5 bases). CDR3 size: 17 residues. V lost 11 bases and J lost 0, with 24 bases in between. The CDR3 DNA is TGTGCCGACATGCCCACTTCAGGGTCTTATAGCACAGATACGCAGTATTTT. Its translation is CADMPTSGSYSTDTQYF.

The CDR3 nucleotides are TGCGCCAGCAGCCCACGGCTGGGGCAAGGTATCGGGGAGCTGTTTTTT. Translated, it gives CASSPRLGQGIGELFF. J is TRBJ2-2 and V is TRBV4-1; D is perhaps TRBD1 (5 bases). Trimming stripped 4 bases from V and 7 bases from J, with 19 bases between. The CDR3 sequence is 16 residues long. Looked up from germline, CDR1 is MGHRA and CDR2 is YSYEKL.

The rearrangement uses TRBV12-3 or TRBV12-4 and TRBJ2-5, with unresolved D. V lost 6 bases and J lost 1, with 6 bases in between. This CDR3 comprises 12 residues. This CDR3 is CASRESQETQYF. Written as DNA, the CDR3 is TGTGCCAGCAGAGAAAGCCAAGAGACCCAGTACTTC.